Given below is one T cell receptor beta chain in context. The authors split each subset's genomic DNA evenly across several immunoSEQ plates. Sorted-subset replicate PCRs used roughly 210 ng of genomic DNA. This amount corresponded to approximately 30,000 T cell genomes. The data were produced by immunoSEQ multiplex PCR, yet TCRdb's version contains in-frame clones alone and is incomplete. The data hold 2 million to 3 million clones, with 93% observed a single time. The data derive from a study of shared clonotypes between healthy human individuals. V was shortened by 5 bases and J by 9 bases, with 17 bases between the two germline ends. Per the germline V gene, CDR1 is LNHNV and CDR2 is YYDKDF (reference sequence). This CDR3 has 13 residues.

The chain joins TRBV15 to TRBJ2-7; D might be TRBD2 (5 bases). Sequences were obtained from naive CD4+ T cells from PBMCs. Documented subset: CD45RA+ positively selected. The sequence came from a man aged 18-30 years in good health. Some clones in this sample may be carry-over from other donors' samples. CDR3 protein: CATSGSLDNRQYF. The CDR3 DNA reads TGTGCCACCAGCGGGAGCCTAGATAATCGGCAGTACTTC.